The entry below gives a single T cell receptor (beta chain) sequence along with its context. The sample comes from a study of shared clonotypes between healthy human individuals. The table came from immunoSEQ multiplex PCR; TCRdb's copy has only in-frame clones and leaves some out. The repertoire holds some 690,000 clones, about 90% seen once, with 30% to 40% in the top ten. Source material: memory CD8+ T cells from PBMCs. The subset here: CD45RO+ cells pooled with CCR7-negative TemRA cells. This clonotype originated in a young man in good health. Some clones in this sample may be carry-over from other donors' samples.

CDR3: CASGLTSGTGGYGYTF. For the CDR3, the DNA is TGTGCTAGTGGTTTGACCTCCGGGACAGGGGGCTATGGCTACACCTTC. J is TRBJ1-2 and V is TRBV12-5; 11 bases match TRBD1. Germline values: CDR1 LGHNT, CDR2 FRNRAP. V dropped 2 bases and J dropped 4; count of bases not matched to a gene: 6. CDR3 length equals 16 residues.